Listed below are T cell receptor beta chains from one sample, sequenced in a study of PD-1 blockade in classical Hodgkin lymphoma. This table comes from immunoSEQ multiplex PCR, and its TCRdb copy is limited to in-frame clones, with some not included. Of tens of thousands of clones in the sample, around 94% are singletons; the top ten hold about 3.7%. The sequenced material came from peripheral blood mononuclear cells (PBMCs). The receptors originated from a human donor with classical Hodgkin lymphoma. Both conserved end residues are part of each CDR3. D genes are given only for firm matches. Expanded clones are given a class, and other clones once, few, many or no size at all.

cdr3_length clone_size j_call v_call d_call cdr3_aa cdr3_nt
15 - TRBJ1-2 TRBV2 - CASSETDLANYGYTF TGTGCCAGCAGTGAGACGGACCTAGCTAACTATGGCTACACCTTC
12 - TRBJ1-2 TRBV5-5 - CASTYDTWGYTF TGTGCCAGCACCTATGACACTTGGGGCTACACCTTC
15 once TRBJ1-3 TRBV7-6 - CASSPGGSSGNTIYF TGTGCCAGCAGCCCTGGGGGGAGCTCTGGAAACACCATATATTTT
13 - TRBJ1-1 TRBV6-4 - CASSRDGNTEAFF TGTGCCAGCAGCCGGGACGGGAACACTGAAGCTTTCTTT
15 - TRBJ1-2 TRBV25-1 - CASSESKGPLGGYTF TGTGCCAGCAGTGAATCGAAGGGACCCCTAGGTGGCTACACCTTC
13 - TRBJ1-1 TRBV18 - CASSPGGGQEAFF TGTGCCAGCTCACCAGGTGGGGGCCAGGAAGCTTTCTTT
16 few TRBJ2-7 TRBV11-2 TRBD1 CASSSIERTGGAEQYF TGTGCCAGCAGCTCCATAGAACGGACAGGGGGCGCCGAGCAGTACTTC
18 - TRBJ2-3 TRBV5-4 TRBD2 CASSLGTSGSPGTDTQYF TGTGCCAGCAGCTTGGGTACTAGCGGGTCTCCTGGGACAGATACGCAGTATTTT
17 - TRBJ2-5 TRBV25-1 TRBD2 CASSEWGSGVSLETQYF TGTGCCAGCAGTGAATGGGGTAGCGGGGTCTCCCTTGAGACCCAGTACTTC
15 - TRBJ2-7 TRBV5-1 TRBD2 CASNQLAGGPYEQYF TGCGCCAGCAACCAGCTAGCGGGGGGGCCCTACGAGCAGTACTTC
14 - TRBJ1-5 TRBV2 TRBD1 CASRTGYSNQPQHF TGTGCCAGCAGGACAGGGTATAGCAATCAGCCCCAGCATTTT
13 - TRBJ1-2 TRBV27 - CASSPGWANGYTF TGTGCCAGCAGTCCCGGGTGGGCGAATGGCTACACCTTC
17 - TRBJ2-2 TRBV4-1 TRBD1 CASSQDGQGANTGELFF TGCGCCAGCAGCCAAGATGGACAGGGGGCCAACACCGGGGAGCTGTTTTTT
16 - TRBJ1-6 TRBV7-2 - CASSLGMGRTNSPLHF TGTGCCAGCAGCTTAGGTATGGGACGGACTAATTCACCCCTCCACTTT
16 - TRBJ2-7 TRBV11-2 - CASSPPGPTKTYEQYF TGTGCCAGCAGCCCCCCCGGCCCTACGAAAACTTACGAGCAGTACTTC
14 once TRBJ1-1 TRBV7-8 TRBD1 CASSNRQGRTEAFF TGTGCCAGCAGCAACCGACAGGGCAGGACTGAAGCTTTCTTT
16 once TRBJ2-2 TRBV10-3 TRBD2 CAISESRGGAPGELFF TGTGCCATCAGTGAGTCGCGCGGGGGGGCGCCCGGGGAGCTGTTTTTT